Sequencing of this TCR beta chain was carried out in a study of regulatory T cells in long-lasting Graves disease. Germline loops: CDR1 DFQATT, CDR2 SNEGSKA (reference sequence). This CDR3 has 14 residues. Trimming took 2 bases from V and 5 from J, leaving 12 bases between them. Time point noted: newly diagnosed GD, antithyroid drugs for less than 3 months. Generation of the TCR library employed RNA extracted from PBMCs. The TCR beta library used iRepertoire HTBI primers with Arm-PCR amplification of CDR3. One entry per CDR3 protein, called by TCRdb with MiXCR from the multiplex PCR reads. This table has almost 450,000 distinct CDR3 sequences, about a sixth appearing once. In its sample, this clonotype was seen many times. The data were also submitted as part of a second study, on T cells in Graves' hyperthyroidism and ophthalmopathy.

Sample: peripheral blood mononuclear cells (PBMCs), taken at new diagnosis, from a patient treated with antithyroid drugs. The rearrangement links TRBV20-1 to TRBJ2-2; D remains ambiguous. This receptor was obtained from a woman aged 25-40 years with Graves disease. This CDR3 reads CSARYFGYTGELFF. The CDR3 DNA is TGCAGTGCTAGATATTTTGGGTATACCGGGGAGCTGTTTTTT.